This T cell receptor beta chain was captured by sequencing in a study of blood T cell repertoires in COVID-19. Study-wide background: Samples came from the United States, Italy and Spain, spanning acute and convalescent COVID-19. T cells, B-cell-depleted T cells, or PBMCs supplied cDNA or gDNA.

Trimming removed 5 bases at V and 0 bases at J, with 11 bases between. Germline V lookup: CDR1 LNHNV, CDR2 YYDKDF (reference sequence). This CDR3 region has 14 residues. TCRdb keeps only in-frame clones here, not all; method: immunoSEQ multiplex PCR. The data show nearly 50,000 clones, approximately 85% seen once. This clonotype originated in a human donor in a cohort sampled during active COVID-19. The sample taken for sequencing was peripheral blood. The chain employs TRBV15 and TRBJ2-7, with a tentative D call TRBD2 (6 bases). CDR3: CATSARRGSYEQYF. CDR3 sequence (DNA): TGTGCCACCAGCGCCAGGCGGGGCTCCTACGAGCAGTACTTC.